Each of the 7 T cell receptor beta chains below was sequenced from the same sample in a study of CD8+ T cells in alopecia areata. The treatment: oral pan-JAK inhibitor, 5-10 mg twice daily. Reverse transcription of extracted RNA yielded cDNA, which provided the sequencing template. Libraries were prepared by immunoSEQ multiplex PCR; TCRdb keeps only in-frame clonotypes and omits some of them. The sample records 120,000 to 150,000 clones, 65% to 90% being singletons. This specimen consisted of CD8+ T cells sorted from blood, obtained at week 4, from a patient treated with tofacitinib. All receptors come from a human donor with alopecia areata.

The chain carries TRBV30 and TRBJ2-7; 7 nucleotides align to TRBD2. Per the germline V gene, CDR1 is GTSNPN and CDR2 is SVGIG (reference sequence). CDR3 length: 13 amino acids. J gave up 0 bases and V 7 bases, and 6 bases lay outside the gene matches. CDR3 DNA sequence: TGTGCCTCAGAGCGGGGAAGCTCCTACGAGCAGTACTTC. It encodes CASERGSSYEQYF.

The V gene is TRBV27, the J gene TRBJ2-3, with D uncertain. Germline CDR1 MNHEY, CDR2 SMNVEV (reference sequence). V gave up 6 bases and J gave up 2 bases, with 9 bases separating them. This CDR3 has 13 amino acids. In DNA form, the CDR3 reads TGTGCCAGCAGCGGGTCGGCCACAGATACGCAGTATTTT. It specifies CASSGSATDTQYF.

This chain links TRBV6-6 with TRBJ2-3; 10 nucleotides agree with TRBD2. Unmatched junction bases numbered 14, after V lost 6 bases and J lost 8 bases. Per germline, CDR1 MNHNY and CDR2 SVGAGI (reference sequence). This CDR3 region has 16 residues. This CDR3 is CASSPNGAGGPGTQYF. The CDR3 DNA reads TGTGCCAGCAGCCCTAACGGAGCGGGGGGGCCTGGTACGCAGTATTTT.

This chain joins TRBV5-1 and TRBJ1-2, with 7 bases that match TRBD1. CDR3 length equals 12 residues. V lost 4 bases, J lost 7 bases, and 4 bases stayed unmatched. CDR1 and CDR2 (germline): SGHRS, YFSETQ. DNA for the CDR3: TGCGCCAGCAGCAGGGACAGCCCTGGCTACACCTTC. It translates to CASSRDSPGYTF.

CDR3 sequence reads: CASSYATSGAAEAFF. In DNA form, the CDR3 reads TGTGCCAGCAGTTACGCTACCTCAGGGGCAGCTGAAGCTTTCTTT. The chain links TRBV6-5 to TRBJ1-1; D is possibly TRBD1 (6 bases). The CDR3 has 15 residues. V shed 2 bases and J shed 6 bases, with 16 bases lying between them. CDR1 is MNHEY, CDR2 SVGAGI, per germline.

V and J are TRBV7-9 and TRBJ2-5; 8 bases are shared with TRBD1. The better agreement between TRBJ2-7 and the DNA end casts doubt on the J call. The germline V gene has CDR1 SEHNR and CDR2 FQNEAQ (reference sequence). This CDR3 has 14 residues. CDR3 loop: CASSSRQGPDEQYF. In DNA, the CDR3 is TGTGCCAGCAGCTCCCGACAGGGGCCTGACGAGCAGTACTTC.

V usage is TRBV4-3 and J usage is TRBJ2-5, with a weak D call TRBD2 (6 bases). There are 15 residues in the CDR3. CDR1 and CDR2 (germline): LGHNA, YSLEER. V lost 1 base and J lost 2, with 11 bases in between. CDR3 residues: CASSQGRDLQETQYF. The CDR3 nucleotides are TGCGCCAGCAGCCAAGGGCGGGACCTACAAGAGACCCAGTACTTC.